These 5 T cell receptor beta chains share one sample of origin, sequenced in a study of blood T cells in healthy people across ages. A J-beta primer mix and a sample-barcoded 5' primer were used in a second PCR of roughly 6 to 11 cycles. TCRdb recomputed calls from the 5' RACE reads with MiXCR, one row per CDR3 protein. Of just under 550,000 distinct CDR3 sequences listed, 20% to 30% are singletons. These records were also assigned to another study, of T cells of mothers and their children.

The sequencing input was blood. These receptors were collected from a boy aged 5 to 17 in good health.

There are a few counts of this clonotype. The chain is built from TRBV20-1 and TRBJ2-1, with 8 bases that match TRBD1. This CDR3 has 13 amino acids. J lost 5 bases, V lost 8 bases, and 8 bases had no gene match. Looked up from germline, CDR1 is DFQATT and CDR2 is SNEGSKA (reference sequence). As DNA, the CDR3 is TGCAGTAGCCGGGACAGGTACAACAATGAGCAGTTCTTC. Its protein product is CSSRDRYNNEQFF.

CDR3 amino acids: CSVRGLAEGSSYEQYF. In DNA form, the CDR3 reads TGCAGCGTGAGGGGACTAGCGGAGGGAAGCTCCTACGAGCAGTACTTC. The chain has TRBV29-1 and TRBJ2-5; 11 bases fit TRBD2. The J call may be wrong; the DNA end is better matched by TRBJ2-7. The V gene's germline CDR1 is SQVTM and CDR2 ANQGSEA. This CDR3 region has 16 residues.

The chain has TRBV20-1 and TRBJ1-1; a possible D gene is TRBD1 (5 bases). The CDR3 runs 14 residues. Trimming shortened V by 6 bases and J by 0 bases, and 14 bases separated the two germline ends. CDR1 DFQATT and CDR2 SNEGSKA come from the germline V gene (reference sequence). CDR3 sequence reads: CSARQILMNTEAFF. DNA for the CDR3: TGCAGTGCCCGACAGATACTTATGAACACTGAAGCTTTCTTT.

This clonotype was seen a handful of times. The chain couples TRBV27 to TRBJ2-7, with 9 bases lining up with TRBD1. Germline loops: CDR1 MNHEY, CDR2 SMNVEV (reference sequence). This CDR3 has 17 residues. The V gene end was trimmed by 8 bases and the J gene end by 2 bases; junction bases not matched to a gene: 16. CDR3 in DNA: TGTGCCAGCGCAATCACGGGACAGGGAAGAGGGGCCTACGAGCAGTACTTC. Protein product: CASAITGQGRGAYEQYF.

The chain is built from TRBV20-1 and TRBJ2-7; TRBD2 agrees at 8 bases. V lost 5 bases to trimming and J lost 5 bases; unmatched junction nucleotides: 8. CDR3 length equals 13 residues. Germline V gene lookup returns CDR1 DFQATT and CDR2 SNEGSKA (reference sequence). Written as DNA, the CDR3 is TGCAGTGCTGAACTAAGCGGGAGTGACGAGCAGTACTTC. Translating it yields CSAELSGSDEQYF.